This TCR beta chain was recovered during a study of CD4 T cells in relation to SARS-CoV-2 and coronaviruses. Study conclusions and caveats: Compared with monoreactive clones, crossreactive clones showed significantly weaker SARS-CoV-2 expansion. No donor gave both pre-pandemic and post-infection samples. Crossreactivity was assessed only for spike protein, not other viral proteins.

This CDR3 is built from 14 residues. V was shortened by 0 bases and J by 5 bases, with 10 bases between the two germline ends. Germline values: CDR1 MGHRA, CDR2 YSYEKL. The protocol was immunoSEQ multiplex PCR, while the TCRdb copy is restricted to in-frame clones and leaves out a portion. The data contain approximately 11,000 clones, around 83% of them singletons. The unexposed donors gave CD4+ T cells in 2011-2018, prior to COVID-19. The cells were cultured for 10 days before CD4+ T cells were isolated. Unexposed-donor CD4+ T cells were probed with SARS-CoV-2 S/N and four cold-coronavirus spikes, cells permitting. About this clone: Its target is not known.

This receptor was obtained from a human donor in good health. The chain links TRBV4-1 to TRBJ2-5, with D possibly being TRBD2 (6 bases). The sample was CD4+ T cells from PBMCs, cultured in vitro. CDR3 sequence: CASSQDPTSETQYF. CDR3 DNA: TGCGCCAGCAGCCAAGATCCGACTAGTGAGACCCAGTACTTC.